A single sample is the source of the 29 T cell receptor beta chains below, sequenced in a study of blood T cell repertoires in COVID-19. The method was immunoSEQ multiplex PCR; TCRdb's version includes in-frame clones alone and lacks a portion of them. The sample lists roughly 290,000 clones; around 86% were seen once. The sequencing sample was made of PBMCs or T cells enriched from blood (not recorded which). The source is a woman in her forties who had recovered from COVID-19.

This chain links TRBV5-1 with TRBJ1-1; D is uncertain. Germline CDR1 reads SGHRS; CDR2 reads YFSETQ. This CDR3 has 17 residues. Trimming left V 0 bases short and J 10 bases short, with 25 bases between. The CDR3 nucleotides read TGCGCCAGCAGCTTGGAAATAGGTAACCGAGGAGGTTCCGGAGCTTTCTTT. It yields the protein CASSLEIGNRGGSGAFF.

The CDR3 DNA is TGCAGCGGTATATCTGCAACTAATGAAAAACTGTTTTTT. It codes for CSGISATNEKLFF. The V call is TRBV29-1, the J call TRBJ1-4; no firm D call. Germline-derived CDR1 and CDR2 are SQVTM and ANQGSEA. Trimming took 7 bases from V and 0 from J, leaving 9 bases between them. This CDR3 region has 13 residues.

This rearrangement joins TRBV6-6 to TRBJ1-5; TRBD1 agrees at 7 bases. The CDR3 is 17 amino acids. The germline gives CDR1 MNHNY, CDR2 SVGAGI (reference sequence). V lost 5 bases, J lost 0 bases, and 10 bases stayed unmatched. The CDR3 is CASSPQGGHSSNQPQHF. The CDR3 region has the DNA TGTGCCAGCAGTCCCCAGGGGGGACATAGTAGCAATCAGCCCCAGCATTTT.

V gene TRBV5-4 combines with J gene TRBJ2-1; 11 nucleotides line up with TRBD2. This CDR3 contains 15 residues. The germline V gene has CDR1 SGHNT and CDR2 YYREEE (reference sequence). The J segment lost 4 bases and the V segment lost 4 bases, leaving 4 bases of the junction unmatched. The CDR3 spells CASSPGTSGYNEQFF. The CDR3 DNA follows: TGTGCCAGCAGCCCTGGGACTAGCGGTTACAATGAGCAGTTCTTC.

The chain couples TRBV5-1 to TRBJ1-1; a possible D gene is TRBD1 (5 bases). CDR3 length equals 12 residues. Germline CDR1 is SGHRS and CDR2 is YFSETQ. The V and J ends lost 4 bases and 7 bases respectively, with 11 bases between them. The CDR3 DNA sequence: TGCGCCAGCAGCCCCCCGGGGGTTGAAGCTTTCTTT. It translates to CASSPPGVEAFF.

This clone was detected only once. CDR3 amino acids: CASSYPKRGLYTGELFF. In DNA form, the CDR3 reads TGTGCCAGCAGTTACCCTAAGCGGGGGCTCTACACCGGGGAGCTGTTTTTT. The chain carries TRBV6-2 or TRBV6-3 and TRBJ2-2; 8 bases match TRBD2. The J segment lost 3 bases and the V segment lost 2 bases, leaving 8 bases of the junction unmatched. Germline V gene sequence: CDR1 MNHEY, CDR2 SVGEGT. This CDR3 is built from 17 residues.

This chain joins TRBV7-2 and TRBJ1-2; no firm D call. This CDR3 contains 16 residues. Germline lookup yields CDR1 SGHTA and CDR2 FQGNSA. V was shortened by 5 bases and J by 4 bases, with 20 bases between the two germline ends. As DNA, the CDR3 is TGTGCCAGCAGCCGGCGCGGGGAGGGCGTCCCCTATGGCTACACCTTC. Translating it yields CASSRRGEGVPYGYTF.

The CDR3 spells CAWSVQGNTIYF. Here the CDR3 DNA reads TGTGCCTGGAGTGTACAGGGGAACACCATATATTTT. The genes are TRBV30 and TRBJ1-3; 7 positions agree with TRBD1. The CDR3 runs to 12 residues. Trimming removed 0 bases from V and 7 bases from J; junction bases left unmatched: 0. CDR1 and CDR2 from the germline V gene are GTSNPN and SVGIG (reference sequence).

V gene TRBV14 combines with J gene TRBJ1-5, with D uncertain. The germline V gene encodes CDR1 SGHDN and CDR2 FVKESK. Trimming took off 7 bases at V and 3 bases at J, with 16 bases between the two ends. The CDR3 is made up of 15 amino acids. Here the CDR3 DNA reads TGTGCCAGCAAACCTAGATGGGGAGACAATCAGCCCCAGCATTTT. Translating it yields CASKPRWGDNQPQHF.

The J gene is TRBJ2-7, the V gene TRBV11-3; D might be TRBD2 (6 bases). V shed 4 bases and J shed 2 bases, with 12 bases lying between them. Germline V gives CDR1 SGHNT, CDR2 YENEEA. The CDR3 has 14 residues. CDR3 in DNA: TGTGCCAGCAGCTCCGGAGGGCCGACCTACGAGCAGTACTTC. This sequence encodes CASSSGGPTYEQYF.

The chain couples TRBV5-1 to TRBJ1-2, with D unclear. The germline gives CDR1 SGHRS, CDR2 YFSETQ. Trimming took off 4 bases at V and 7 bases at J, with 11 bases between the two ends. This CDR3 comprises 12 residues. The CDR3 protein is CASSPDGVGYTF. CDR3 sequence (DNA): TGCGCCAGCAGCCCCGACGGGGTTGGCTACACCTTC.

The J gene is TRBJ2-4, the V gene TRBV6-1, with TRBD2 matching over 10 bases. V was pared by 3 bases and J by 3 bases, with 2 bases of the junction left unmatched. The CDR3 spans 15 residues. CDR1 is MNHNS, CDR2 SASEGT, per germline. CDR3 DNA sequence: TGTGCCAGCAGTGACCAGCGGGGGGGCAAAAACATTCAGTACTTC. This codes for CASSDQRGGKNIQYF.

The CDR3 DNA follows: TGTGCCAGCTCACCAGGACAGCCCTTAGCCAAAAACATTCAGTACTTC. Protein sequence: CASSPGQPLAKNIQYF. The V call is TRBV18, the J call TRBJ2-4; tentatively, D is TRBD1 (6 bases). Germline V gene sequence: CDR1 KGHSH, CDR2 LQKENI. The CDR3 loop spans 16 amino acids. Trimming stripped 2 bases from V and 0 bases from J, with 11 bases between.

The CDR3 region is CASSTQGRTEAFF. The CDR3 region has the DNA TGCGCCAGCAGCACACAGGGCCGGACTGAAGCTTTCTTT. The chain recombines TRBV5-1 with TRBJ1-1; a weak D match, TRBD1 (6 bases). The germline CDR1 and CDR2 sequences are SGHRS and YFSETQ. V was pared by 4 bases and J by 5 bases, with 12 bases between. CDR3 size: 13 residues.

The chain links TRBV5-4 to TRBJ1-2; D perhaps matches TRBD1 (5 bases). Germline V lookup: CDR1 SGHNT, CDR2 YYREEE (reference sequence). This CDR3 has 13 amino acids. Trimming took off 7 bases at V and 4 bases at J, with 14 bases between the two ends. The CDR3 spells CASSTDELYGYTF. The CDR3 nucleotides are TGTGCCAGCTCGACAGACGAACTCTATGGCTACACCTTC.

This clone has a handful of counts. The junction departs from the called germline gene at one end, perhaps through a read error. J is TRBJ1-1 and V is TRBV27; D not resolved. Germline V gene data show CDR1 as MNHEY and CDR2 as SMNVEV (reference sequence). The CDR3 consists of 9 residues. CDR3 coding DNA: TGCGTAGAGAACACTGAAGCTTTCTTT. It yields the protein CVENTEAFF.

The gene calls are TRBV5-4 and TRBJ2-7; tentatively, D is TRBD1 (7 bases). Germline V CDR1 and CDR2: SGHNT, YYREEE (reference sequence). The ends were cut back, 3 bases at V and 4 bases at J, with 14 bases in the middle. The CDR3 length is 14 residues. CDR3: CASSSETGRYEQYF. The CDR3 bases are TGTGCCAGCAGCTCTGAGACAGGGAGGTACGAGCAGTACTTC. The full variable domain, its missing parts supplied by reference TRBV5-4 and TRBJ2-7, is ETGVTQSPTHLIKTRGQQVTLRCSSQSGHNTVSWYQQALGQGPQFIFQYYREEENGRGNFPPRFSGLQFPNYSSELNVNALELDDSALYLCASSSETGRYEQYFGPGTRLTVT.

The chain links TRBV7-6 to TRBJ1-2; TRBD1 aligns across 8 bases. This CDR3 has 16 amino acids. The trim removed 5 bases at V and 1 base at J, leaving 9 bases unmatched. Germline-derived CDR1 and CDR2 are SGHVS and FNYEAQ. The CDR3 sequence is CASSNLTGANNYGYTF. CDR3 DNA sequence: TGTGCCAGCAGCAATCTGACAGGGGCGAATAACTATGGCTACACCTTC. Drawing the rest from reference TRBV7-6 and TRBJ1-2, the complete variable domain is GAGVSQSPRYKVTKRGQDVALRCDPISGHVSLYWYRQALGQGPEFLTYFNYEAQQDKSGLPNDRFSAERPEGSISTLTIQRTEQRDSAMYRCASSNLTGANNYGYTFGSGTRLTVV.

V gene TRBV24-1 combines with J gene TRBJ1-1, with a possible D match to TRBD1 (5 bases). Trimming pared 4 bases from V and 5 bases from J, leaving 10 bases between. CDR1 is KGHDR, CDR2 SFDVKD, per germline. This CDR3 is built from 13 residues. The CDR3 coding sequence is TGTGCCACCAGTGACCCCGGGGGTACTGAAGCTTTCTTT. This gives the protein CATSDPGGTEAFF.

The V call is TRBV3-1 (or the pseudogene TRBV3-2), the J call TRBJ2-5; 10 bases fit TRBD2. V shed 4 bases, J shed 2 bases, and the junction held 7 bases outside the gene matches. Germline V gene data show CDR1 as LGHDT and CDR2 as YNNKEL (reference sequence). This CDR3 comprises 16 residues. The CDR3 reads CASSPWTSGAQETQYF. The CDR3 DNA sequence: TGTGCCAGCAGCCCATGGACTAGCGGAGCGCAAGAGACCCAGTACTTC.

This clone occurred a few times. V and J are TRBV3-1 (or the pseudogene TRBV3-2) and TRBJ2-1; 13 bases match TRBD2. Germline-derived CDR1 and CDR2 are LGHDT and YNNKEL (reference sequence). The CDR3 spans 18 residues. V lost 0 bases and J lost 7; bases outside the gene matches: 9. The CDR3 sequence: CASSQELRLAGGSNEQFF. The CDR3 coding sequence is TGTGCCAGCAGCCAAGAGCTGAGACTAGCGGGAGGATCTAATGAGCAGTTCTTC.

V gene TRBV19 combines with J gene TRBJ2-3, with TRBD2 identical over 14 bases. The CDR3 loop spans 17 amino acids. The germline CDR1 and CDR2 sequences are LNHDA and SQIVND (reference sequence). After removal of 4 bases from V and 4 bases from J, the junction contained 7 bases not matched to a gene. The CDR3 DNA reads as TGTGCCAGTAGTACCCTAGGACTAGCGGGAGGTTCAGATACGCAGTATTTT. This translates into CASSTLGLAGGSDTQYF. Filled out from reference TRBV19 and TRBJ2-3, the complete variable domain reads DGGITQSPKYLFRKEGQNVTLSCEQNLNHDAMYWYRQDPGQGLRLIYYSQIVNDFQKGDIAEGYSVSREKKESFPLTVTSAQKNPTAFYLCASSTLGLAGGSDTQYFGPGTRLTVL.

J is TRBJ2-1 and V is TRBV6-5; 7 bases align to TRBD1. The CDR3 has 11 residues. V lost 11 bases, J lost 6 bases, and 4 bases stayed unmatched. The germline V gene encodes CDR1 MNHEY and CDR2 SVGAGI. This chain's CDR3 is CAVRDSNEQFF. The CDR3 DNA sequence: TGTGCCGTCCGGGACAGCAATGAGCAGTTCTTC.

The chain couples TRBV2 to TRBJ2-5; a weak D match, TRBD2 (5 bases). The CDR3 loop spans 14 amino acids. Germline V lookup: CDR1 SNHLY, CDR2 FYNNEI. Trimming left V 7 bases short and J 4 bases short, with 16 bases between. CDR3: CASKGIPGGETQYF. Written as DNA, the CDR3 is TGTGCCAGCAAGGGAATTCCCGGAGGAGAGACCCAGTACTTC.

This rearrangement joins TRBV7-6 to TRBJ2-3; the match to TRBD1 covers 8 bases. V shed 1 base, J shed 6 bases, and the junction held 15 bases outside the gene matches. The CDR3 spans 18 residues. Germline V CDR1 and CDR2: SGHVS, FNYEAQ. The CDR3 reads CASSLDVRMGQASDTQYF. The CDR3, as DNA: TGTGCCAGCAGCTTAGATGTCAGGATGGGACAGGCGTCGGATACGCAGTATTTT.

The table lists this clone with a count of one. The chain has TRBV7-8 and TRBJ1-2, with no clear D. The CDR3 runs 14 residues. Trimming stripped 3 bases from V and 3 bases from J, with 11 bases between. Germline lookup yields CDR1 SGHVS and CDR2 FQNEAQ. The chain's CDR3 is CASSFIGLDYGYTF. The CDR3 coding sequence is TGTGCCAGCAGCTTTATCGGGTTGGACTATGGCTACACCTTC.

This chain links TRBV30 with TRBJ2-3; tentatively, D is TRBD2 (6 bases). The germline V gene has CDR1 GTSNPN and CDR2 SVGIG (reference sequence). V lost 5 bases and J lost 4, with 13 bases in between. The CDR3 runs 13 residues. The CDR3 protein is CAWYPGGSDTQYF. As DNA, the CDR3 is TGTGCCTGGTACCCCGGGGGATCAGATACGCAGTATTTT. The full variable domain, rest sourced from reference TRBV30 and TRBJ2-3, is SQTIHQWPATLVQPVGSPLSLECTVEGTSNPNLYWYRQAAGRGLQLLFYSVGIGQISSEVPQNLSASRPQDRQFILSSKKLLLSDSGFYLCAWYPGGSDTQYFGPGTRLTVL.

CDR3 nucleotides: TGCGCCAGCAGCTTGGATAGCGGAAACAATGAGCAGTTCTTC. Protein sequence: CASSLDSGNNEQFF. The chain is built from TRBV5-1 and TRBJ2-1, with D perhaps matching TRBD2 (6 bases). V was clipped by 0 bases and J by 5 bases, with 9 bases between them. This CDR3 is built from 14 residues. Germline-derived CDR1 and CDR2 are SGHRS and YFSETQ.

The chain has TRBV11-2 and TRBJ2-3; weak D call: TRBD2 (6 bases). Germline CDR1 and CDR2: SGHAT and FQNNGV. The CDR3 is 11 residues long. V lost 5 bases, J lost 6 bases, and 6 bases lay in between. The CDR3 sequence: CASSGGDTQYF. As DNA, the CDR3 is TGTGCCAGCAGCGGGGGGGATACGCAGTATTTT.